The 8 T cell receptor beta chains reported below all come from one sample, sequenced in a study of blood T cell repertoires in COVID-19. Method: immunoSEQ multiplex PCR; TCRdb's copy keeps in-frame clones and lacks some. The table includes 110,000 to 150,000 clones, about 87% detected once. The specimen was peripheral blood. The receptors here all came from a woman of 80 years or more with acute or convalescent COVID-19.

The CDR3 DNA sequence: TGTGCCAGTAGTACGACAGGTGTCTATGGCTACACCTTC. Residues: CASSTTGVYGYTF. V gene TRBV19 combines with J gene TRBJ1-2, with a possible D match to TRBD1 (6 bases). Germline V lookup: CDR1 LNHDA, CDR2 SQIVND (reference sequence). V was pared by 4 bases and J by 4 bases, with 10 bases between. The CDR3 contains 13 residues.

The rearrangement joins TRBV4-1 to TRBJ2-5, with 9 positions matching TRBD1. Per germline, CDR1 MGHRA and CDR2 YSYEKL. Losses at the gene ends were 4 bases for V and 0 bases for J; bases not matched to a gene: 9. CDR3 length: 17 residues. The CDR3 sequence is CASSPGQGIPHQETQYF. The CDR3 DNA follows: TGCGCCAGCAGCCCCGGACAGGGGATCCCCCACCAAGAGACCCAGTACTTC.

V and J are TRBV24-1 and TRBJ1-2; D gene unclear. V dropped 0 bases and J dropped 1 base, with 8 bases sitting between them. CDR1 is KGHDR, CDR2 SFDVKD, per germline. The CDR3 is made up of 15 amino acids. CDR3 sequence reads: CATSDLAGHNYGYTF. The DNA for the CDR3 is TGTGCCACCAGTGATTTGGCCGGTCATAACTATGGCTACACCTTC.

The rearrangement uses TRBV30 and TRBJ2-1, with TRBD2 as a possible D gene (6 bases). V was trimmed by 2 bases and J by 7 bases, leaving 12 bases between them. Germline CDR1 reads GTSNPN; CDR2 reads SVGIG (reference sequence). CDR3 length: 13 residues. DNA of the CDR3: TGTGCCTGGAGTCAGGGAGGAGATAATGAGCAGTTCTTC. Protein: CAWSQGGDNEQFF.

V usage is TRBV18 and J usage is TRBJ1-2; no definite D call. The V and J ends lost 0 bases and 4 bases respectively, with 21 bases between them. Germline V gives CDR1 KGHSH, CDR2 LQKENI. This CDR3 region has 18 residues. This chain's CDR3 is CASSPPLPGGPRSYGYTF. The CDR3, as DNA: TGTGCCAGCTCACCACCGCTTCCTGGCGGTCCAAGAAGCTATGGCTACACCTTC.

The chain links TRBV7-2 to TRBJ1-3, with D unclear. The ends were cut back, 5 bases at V and 2 bases at J, with 13 bases in the middle. This CDR3 has 15 amino acids. The germline CDR1 and CDR2 sequences are SGHTA and FQGNSA. The CDR3 here is CASSPLGGPGNTIYF. Here the CDR3 DNA reads TGTGCCAGCAGCCCCCTGGGCGGGCCTGGAAACACCATATATTTT.

This chain connects TRBV2 to TRBJ2-5; 8 positions match TRBD1. CDR3 length equals 14 residues. CDR1 and CDR2 (germline): SNHLY, FYNNEI. With V trimmed by 5 bases and J by 5 bases, 7 bases remained unmatched. The CDR3 DNA sequence: TGTGCCAGCAGTCCACGGACAGGGCGGGAGACCCAGTACTTC. As protein: CASSPRTGRETQYF.

The gene calls are TRBV4-1 and TRBJ1-4; 9 nucleotides match TRBD1. With 1 base clipped from V and 3 bases from J, the junction kept 3 bases outside the gene matches. The CDR3 contains 16 residues. From germline, CDR1 is MGHRA and CDR2 YSYEKL. The CDR3 loop is CASSQVQGAANEKLFF. The CDR3 region has the DNA TGCGCCAGCAGCCAAGTACAGGGGGCGGCTAATGAAAAACTGTTTTTT.